This is a list of T cell receptor beta chains from one sample in a study of cytomegalovirus exposure and HLA in healthy donors. Sequenced by immunoSEQ multiplex PCR; TCRdb stores in-frame clones only, minus some. The sample records some 150,000 clones, about 75% being singletons. The sequenced material came from PBMCs. The receptors come from a man in his forties or fifties in good health and CMV-seronegative. Both conserved end residues are part of each CDR3. Each record gives: V gene, D gene, clone size, J gene, CDR3 protein, CDR3 DNA. D genes are given only for firm matches. Clone size is stated in some rows and not others, as once, few, many or a class when expanded.

v_call: TRBV18
d_call: TRBD2
clone_size: NA
j_call: TRBJ2-3
cdr3_aa: CATREGGTDTQYF
cdr3_nt: TGTGCCACCCGGGAGGGGGGCACAGATACGCAGTATTTT

v_call: TRBV5-5
d_call: NA
clone_size: NA
j_call: TRBJ2-7
cdr3_aa: CASSLGQDHEQYF
cdr3_nt: TGTGCCAGCAGCTTGGGACAGGACCACGAGCAGTACTTC

v_call: TRBV6-5
d_call: TRBD1
clone_size: NA
j_call: TRBJ1-2
cdr3_aa: CASSEGQAPYGYTF
cdr3_nt: TGTGCCAGCAGCGAAGGACAGGCCCCCTATGGCTACACCTTC

v_call: TRBV19
d_call: NA
clone_size: NA
j_call: TRBJ2-3
cdr3_aa: CASESLASGDTSTDTQYF
cdr3_nt: TGTGCCAGCGAAAGCCTGGCTTCGGGAGACACTAGCACAGATACGCAGTATTTT

v_call: TRBV7-3
d_call: TRBD1
clone_size: NA
j_call: TRBJ2-1
cdr3_aa: CASSSPGQLYNEQFF
cdr3_nt: TGTGCCAGCAGCAGCCCGGGACAGCTTTACAATGAGCAGTTCTTC

v_call: TRBV6-5
d_call: NA
clone_size: few
j_call: TRBJ1-1
cdr3_aa: CASSYRLGSSFF
cdr3_nt: TGTGCCAGCAGTTACAGGCTGGGGAGTTCTTTCTTT

v_call: TRBV7-6
d_call: NA
clone_size: once
j_call: TRBJ1-3
cdr3_aa: CASSPLGGISGNTIYF
cdr3_nt: TGTGCCAGCAGCCCGCTAGGTGGCATCTCTGGAAACACCATATATTTT

v_call: TRBV2
d_call: NA
clone_size: few
j_call: TRBJ1-3
cdr3_aa: CASSRQGSGNTIYF
cdr3_nt: TGTGCCAGCAGTCGCCAGGGGTCTGGAAACACCATATATTTT

v_call: TRBV9
d_call: TRBD2
clone_size: once
j_call: TRBJ2-3
cdr3_aa: CASSLIAGGLTDTQYF
cdr3_nt: TGTGCCAGCAGCCTCATAGCGGGGGGACTCACAGATACGCAGTATTTT

v_call: TRBV27
d_call: NA
clone_size: few
j_call: TRBJ1-2
cdr3_aa: CASSSYGDGYTF
cdr3_nt: TGTGCCAGCAGTTCGTACGGAGATGGCTACACCTTC

v_call: TRBV11-1
d_call: NA
clone_size: NA
j_call: TRBJ1-1
cdr3_aa: CASSLRGVGTEAFF
cdr3_nt: TGTGCCAGCAGCTTACGGGGGGTAGGGACTGAAGCTTTCTTT

v_call: TRBV6-5
d_call: TRBD2
clone_size: NA
j_call: TRBJ2-3
cdr3_aa: CASRLGTSLRDTQYF
cdr3_nt: TGTGCCAGCAGATTGGGGACTAGCCTCCGGGATACGCAGTATTTT

v_call: TRBV6-1
d_call: TRBD1
clone_size: NA
j_call: TRBJ2-7
cdr3_aa: CASSEGTGESYEQYF
cdr3_nt: TGTGCCAGCAGTGAAGGGACAGGGGAATCCTACGAGCAGTACTTC

v_call: TRBV6-5
d_call: TRBD1
clone_size: NA
j_call: TRBJ1-1
cdr3_aa: CASSWGQGRNTEAFF
cdr3_nt: TGTGCCAGCAGTTGGGGACAGGGGAGGAACACTGAAGCTTTCTTT

v_call: TRBV25-1
d_call: NA
clone_size: NA
j_call: TRBJ1-5
cdr3_aa: CASSEGRGLKPQHF
cdr3_nt: TGTGCCAGCAGTGAAGGGCGAGGGTTGAAGCCCCAGCATTTT

v_call: TRBV5-4
d_call: TRBD1
clone_size: NA
j_call: TRBJ1-2
cdr3_aa: CASSSLPGQGYTF
cdr3_nt: TGTGCCAGCAGCTCATTACCGGGACAGGGCTACACCTTC

v_call: TRBV4-3
d_call: TRBD1
clone_size: few
j_call: TRBJ2-1
cdr3_aa: CASSPDRGVNEQFF
cdr3_nt: TGCGCCAGCAGCCCCGACAGGGGAGTGAATGAGCAGTTCTTC

v_call: TRBV27
d_call: TRBD1
clone_size: NA
j_call: TRBJ1-2
cdr3_aa: CASRGTGGTYGYTF
cdr3_nt: TGTGCCAGCAGAGGGACAGGGGGCACCTATGGCTACACCTTC

v_call: TRBV9
d_call: NA
clone_size: NA
j_call: TRBJ1-4
cdr3_aa: CASSPYTSATVTTNEKLFF
cdr3_nt: TGTGCCAGCAGCCCATACACATCGGCGACAGTTACAACTAATGAAAAACTGTTTTTT

v_call: TRBV7-9
d_call: TRBD1
clone_size: NA
j_call: TRBJ1-2
cdr3_aa: CASSRPGTDNYGYTF
cdr3_nt: TGTGCCAGCAGCCGCCCAGGGACAGACAACTATGGCTACACCTTC

v_call: TRBV15
d_call: TRBD1
clone_size: NA
j_call: TRBJ1-5
cdr3_aa: CATSRGVGQGPNQPQHF
cdr3_nt: TGTGCCACCAGCAGAGGGGTCGGACAGGGGCCCAATCAGCCCCAGCATTTT

v_call: TRBV19
d_call: NA
clone_size: NA
j_call: TRBJ1-2
cdr3_aa: CASSPPVLQGYTF
cdr3_nt: TGTGCCAGTAGTCCCCCAGTGCTCCAGGGCTACACCTTC

v_call: TRBV2
d_call: NA
clone_size: few
j_call: TRBJ1-1
cdr3_aa: CASREWSNAPGTEAFF
cdr3_nt: TGTGCCAGCAGGGAATGGTCAAATGCTCCCGGCACTGAAGCTTTCTTT

v_call: TRBV4-3
d_call: NA
clone_size: few
j_call: TRBJ1-6
cdr3_aa: CASRPRSYNSPLHF
cdr3_nt: TGCGCCAGCAGGCCTCGGAGCTATAATTCACCCCTCCACTTT